This record looks at one T cell receptor (beta chain) sequence and its context. Its antigen is unidentified. This specimen comes from a study of CD8 T cells in ankylosing spondylitis. Overall study results and limits: Disease-linked clones had a CD8+ phenotype and relatively low frequency in peripheral blood. Seemingly characteristic of ankylosing spondylitis blood was a TCR beta motif consisting of about 8 highly homologous variants. Matched synovial fluid from ankylosing spondylitis patients was reported to be enriched for disease-linked clones.

Libraries for TCR beta were made by quantitative 5'-RACE with molecular barcodes. TCRdb called the 5' RACE reads again in MiXCR, with one record for every CDR3 protein. The sample has 330,000 or so distinct CDR3 sequences, under 8.5% seen once. Sequencing was performed on blood, either unsorted or a sorted T cell fraction (not recorded which). The TCR was taken from a male donor with ankylosing spondylitis.

CDR3 in DNA: TGTGCCAGCAGCTCCGTCCCGGGACATGACGAGACCCAGTACTTC. Residues: CASSSVPGHDETQYF. This rearrangement joins TRBV11-2 to TRBJ2-5; weak D call: TRBD1 (6 bases). The germline CDR1 and CDR2 sequences are SGHAT and FQNNGV. CDR3 size: 15 residues. The ends were cut back, 4 bases at V and 5 bases at J, with 17 bases in the middle.